The subject of this entry is one T cell receptor beta chain. Its antigen is not yet known. Per-nucleotide qualities are absent, and no much larger clonotype sits a single base away. The record originates from a study of blood T cell repertoires in COVID-19 (dated by TCRdb to 2020 to 2022). About the investigation overall: Samples covering the acute and convalescent phases of COVID-19 were provided by collaborators in the United States, Italy and Spain. The material from the prospective study consisted of cDNA or gDNA derived from T cells, B-cell-depleted T cells, or PBMCs. Deeply sampled blood TCRbeta repertoires from subjects exposed to, actively infected with, or recovered from COVID-19 were included in the dataset. The repertoires were released in a freely available public database meant as a resource for research on the immune response to SARS-CoV-2. Samples were obtained from the ongoing ImmuneRACE study (first 160 participants) and from over 1,000 subjects provided by 6 global collaborators. The sample metadata nearly always contained a de-identified subject ID, COVID-19 status, age in years and sex. Where HLA class I and class II types were available, the types were taken from metadata supplied by the sample provider, not from assay-based typing. Here is what the overall study found, with its caveats: How much clinical and demographic metadata was included differed by source and by participant, and the metadata was provided uncurated.

Collaborating institutions collected whole blood in K2EDTA tubes following their own protocols. For TCRbeta analysis, collaborators shipped samples as frozen whole blood, isolated PBMCs, or DNA extracted from either of those sample types. TCRbeta CDR3 regions were amplified from genomic DNA using the immunoSEQ Assay, a bias-controlled multiplex PCR. Regarding the original processing steps: The number of nucleated cells in each sample was estimated by amplification of reference gene primers within the assay. To quantify the absolute abundance of each unique TCRbeta CDR3 rearrangement, sequence reads were collapsed and filtered. Productive Simpson clonality was computed per sample as the square root of Simpson's diversity index over productive rearrangements. TCRdb stores this immuneACCESS table with in-frame sequences only. Part of the clones is absent; in the studies checked, under half of the shortfall reflects unresolved V genes, and no reason is known for the rest. V and J calls and clone size are as listed in that table; D and trimming were resolved from the DNA. This sample holds under 300,000 clones; approximately 84% were observed only once. 4% of the sample is taken by the ten largest.

Per the germline V gene, SGHRS is the CDR1 and YFSETQ is the CDR2. At the junction V is shortened by 4 bases and J by 4 bases, with 12 bases in between. Counted from cysteine to phenylalanine, this CDR3 has 14 amino acids. The CDR3 DNA has 42 bases and is translated from base 1. The source of this sequence is a man in his forties or fifties with acute or convalescent COVID-19. Sequencing was done on a sample of peripheral blood. Recombination linked TRBV5-1 to TRBJ1-5; the best D guess is TRBD1, with 5 bases matching. The bases read TGCGCCAGCAGCCCTGACAGCCAGAATCAGCCCCAGCATTTT. It encodes CASSPDSQNQPQHF.